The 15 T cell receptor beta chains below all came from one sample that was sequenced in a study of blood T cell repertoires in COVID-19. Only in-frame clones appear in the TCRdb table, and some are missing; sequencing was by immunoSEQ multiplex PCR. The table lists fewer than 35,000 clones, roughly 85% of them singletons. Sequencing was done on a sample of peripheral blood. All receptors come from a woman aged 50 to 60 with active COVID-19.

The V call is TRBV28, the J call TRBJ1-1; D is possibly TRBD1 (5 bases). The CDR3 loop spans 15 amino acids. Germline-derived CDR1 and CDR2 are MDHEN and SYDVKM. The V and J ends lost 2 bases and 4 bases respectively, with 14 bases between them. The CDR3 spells CASSLGSGRLTEAFF. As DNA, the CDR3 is TGTGCCAGCAGTTTAGGTTCAGGGCGGCTCACTGAAGCTTTCTTT. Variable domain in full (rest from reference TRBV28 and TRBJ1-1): DVKVTQSSRYLVKRTGEKVFLECVQDMDHENMFWYRQDPGLGLRLIYFSYDVKMKEKGDIPEGYSVSREKKERFSLILESASTNQTSMYLCASSLGSGRLTEAFFGQGTRLTVV.

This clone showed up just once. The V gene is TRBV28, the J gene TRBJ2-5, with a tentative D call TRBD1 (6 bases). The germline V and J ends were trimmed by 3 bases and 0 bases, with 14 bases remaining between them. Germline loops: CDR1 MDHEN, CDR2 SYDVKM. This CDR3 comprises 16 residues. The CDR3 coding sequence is TGTGCCAGCAGTTTGGAGTGGACAGAAGACCAAGAGACCCAGTACTTC. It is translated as CASSLEWTEDQETQYF.

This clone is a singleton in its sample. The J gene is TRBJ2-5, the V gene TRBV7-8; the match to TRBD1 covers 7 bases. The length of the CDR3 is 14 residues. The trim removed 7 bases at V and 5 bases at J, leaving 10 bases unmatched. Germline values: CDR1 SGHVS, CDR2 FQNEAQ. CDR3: CASNHPTQGETQYF. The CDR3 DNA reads TGTGCCAGCAACCATCCTACACAGGGGGAGACCCAGTACTTC.

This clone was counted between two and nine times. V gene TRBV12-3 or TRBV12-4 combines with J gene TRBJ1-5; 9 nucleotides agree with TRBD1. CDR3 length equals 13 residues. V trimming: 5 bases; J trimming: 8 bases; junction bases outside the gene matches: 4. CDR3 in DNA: TGTGCCAGCAGTGGGGGACAGGGCGAGCCCCAGCATTTT. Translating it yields CASSGGQGEPQHF.

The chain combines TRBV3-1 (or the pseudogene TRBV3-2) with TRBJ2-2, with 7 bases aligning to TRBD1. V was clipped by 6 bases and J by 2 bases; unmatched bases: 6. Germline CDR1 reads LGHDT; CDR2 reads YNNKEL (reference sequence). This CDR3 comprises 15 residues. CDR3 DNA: TGTGCCAGCAGACCCACAGGGGCTAACACCGGGGAGCTGTTTTTT. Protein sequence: CASRPTGANTGELFF.

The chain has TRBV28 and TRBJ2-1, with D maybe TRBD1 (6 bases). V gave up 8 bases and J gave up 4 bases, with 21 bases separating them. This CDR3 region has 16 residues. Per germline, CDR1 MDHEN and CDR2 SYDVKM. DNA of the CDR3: TGTGCCAGCCTAGGGGGTAGGAACCCTTTTTACAATGAGCAGTTCTTC. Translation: CASLGGRNPFYNEQFF. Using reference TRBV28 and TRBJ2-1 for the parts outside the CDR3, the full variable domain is DVKVTQSSRYLVKRTGEKVFLECVQDMDHENMFWYRQDPGLGLRLIYFSYDVKMKEKGDIPEGYSVSREKKERFSLILESASTNQTSMYLCASLGGRNPFYNEQFFGPGTRLTVL.

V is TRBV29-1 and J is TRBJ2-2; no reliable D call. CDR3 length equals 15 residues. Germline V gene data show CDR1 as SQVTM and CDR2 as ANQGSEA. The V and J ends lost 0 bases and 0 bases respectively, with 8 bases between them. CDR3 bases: TGCAGCGTTGAAGATACGAGCGCGAACACCGGGGAGCTGTTTTTT. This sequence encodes CSVEDTSANTGELFF.

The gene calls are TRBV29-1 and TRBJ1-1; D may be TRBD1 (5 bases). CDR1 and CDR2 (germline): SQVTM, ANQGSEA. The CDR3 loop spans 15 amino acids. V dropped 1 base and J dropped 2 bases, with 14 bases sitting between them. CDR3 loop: CSVEGGGRQNTEAFF. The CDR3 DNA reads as TGCAGCGTTGAAGGGGGCGGCAGGCAAAACACTGAAGCTTTCTTT.

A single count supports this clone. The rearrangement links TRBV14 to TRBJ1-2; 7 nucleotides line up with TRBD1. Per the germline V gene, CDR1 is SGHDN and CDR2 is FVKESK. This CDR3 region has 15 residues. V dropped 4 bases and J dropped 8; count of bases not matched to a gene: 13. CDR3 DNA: TGTGCCAGCAGCCCTATACAGGGGTTCACGCCCGGCTACACCTTC. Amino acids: CASSPIQGFTPGYTF.

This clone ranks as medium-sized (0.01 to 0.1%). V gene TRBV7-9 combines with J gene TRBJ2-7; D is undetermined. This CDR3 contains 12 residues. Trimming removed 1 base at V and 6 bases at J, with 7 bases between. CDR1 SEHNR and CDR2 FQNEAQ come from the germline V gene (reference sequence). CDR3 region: CASSLGAVEQYF. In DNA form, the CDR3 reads TGTGCCAGCAGCTTAGGGGCTGTCGAGCAGTACTTC.

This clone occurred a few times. CDR3 nucleotides: TGCGCCAGCAGTGAGGTGGGGACAGGTATGAATGAGCAGTTCTTC. Translation gives CASSEVGTGMNEQFF. This chain joins TRBV10-1 and TRBJ2-1, with 8 bases fitting TRBD1. CDR3 length: 15 residues. Unmatched junction bases numbered 7, after V lost 2 bases and J lost 7 bases. Germline lookup yields CDR1 WNHNN and CDR2 SYGVQD (reference sequence).

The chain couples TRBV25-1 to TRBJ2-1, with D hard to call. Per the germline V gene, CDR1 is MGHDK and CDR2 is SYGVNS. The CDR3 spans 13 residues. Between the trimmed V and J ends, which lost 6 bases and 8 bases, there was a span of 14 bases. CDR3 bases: TGTGCCAGCAGCCGAGCGAGGCCCCATGAGCAGTTCTTC. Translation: CASSRARPHEQFF.

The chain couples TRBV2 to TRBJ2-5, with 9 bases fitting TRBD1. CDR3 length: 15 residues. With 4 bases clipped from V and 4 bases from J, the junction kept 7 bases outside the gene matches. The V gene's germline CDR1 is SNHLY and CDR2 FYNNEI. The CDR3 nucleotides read TGTGCCAGCAGTGGTAACAGGGGGCGCCGAGAGACCCAGTACTTC. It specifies CASSGNRGRRETQYF.

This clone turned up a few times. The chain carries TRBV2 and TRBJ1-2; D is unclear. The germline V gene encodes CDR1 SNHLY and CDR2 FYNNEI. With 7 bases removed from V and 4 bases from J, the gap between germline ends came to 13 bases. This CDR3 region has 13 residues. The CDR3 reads CASILSLGYGYTF. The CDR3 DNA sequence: TGTGCCAGCATACTAAGCTTGGGCTATGGCTACACCTTC.

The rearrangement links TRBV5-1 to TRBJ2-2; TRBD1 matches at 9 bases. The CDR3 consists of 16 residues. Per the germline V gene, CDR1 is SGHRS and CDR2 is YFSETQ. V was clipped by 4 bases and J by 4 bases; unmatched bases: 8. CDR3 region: CASSDTGGASTGELFF. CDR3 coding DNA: TGCGCCAGCAGCGACACAGGGGGCGCATCCACCGGGGAGCTGTTTTTT.